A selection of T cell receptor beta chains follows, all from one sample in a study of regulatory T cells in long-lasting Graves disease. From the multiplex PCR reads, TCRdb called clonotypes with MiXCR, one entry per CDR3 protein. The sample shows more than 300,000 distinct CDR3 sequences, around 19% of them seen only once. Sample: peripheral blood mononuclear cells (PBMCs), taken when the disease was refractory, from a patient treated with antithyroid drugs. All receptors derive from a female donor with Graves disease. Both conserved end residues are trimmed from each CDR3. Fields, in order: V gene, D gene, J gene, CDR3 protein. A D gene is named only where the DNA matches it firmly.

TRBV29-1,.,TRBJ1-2,SVEHSSNYGYT
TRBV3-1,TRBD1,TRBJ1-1,ASSPNRGGEAF
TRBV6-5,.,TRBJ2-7,ASSYGPGYEQY
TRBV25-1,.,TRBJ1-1,ASSEYSGAGHNAMNTEAF
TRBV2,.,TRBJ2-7,ASSQAWNYPLYEQY
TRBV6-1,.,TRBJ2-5,ASAPGRNQETQY
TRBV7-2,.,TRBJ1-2,ASSLVGGEANYGYT
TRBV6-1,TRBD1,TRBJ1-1,ASSRDRVREAF
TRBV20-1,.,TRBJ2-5,SASLAGGSQETQY
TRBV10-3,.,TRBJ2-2,ATRATVSPNTGELF
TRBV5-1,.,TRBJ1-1,ASSLDRATTEAF
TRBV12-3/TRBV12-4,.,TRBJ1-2,ASSLASGRDGYT
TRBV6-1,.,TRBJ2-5,ASSRDLRETQY
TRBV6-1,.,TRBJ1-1,ASSLDPGGNTEAF
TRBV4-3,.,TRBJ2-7,ASSQDNQAAYEQY
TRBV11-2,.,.,ASSYAPRLNEQF